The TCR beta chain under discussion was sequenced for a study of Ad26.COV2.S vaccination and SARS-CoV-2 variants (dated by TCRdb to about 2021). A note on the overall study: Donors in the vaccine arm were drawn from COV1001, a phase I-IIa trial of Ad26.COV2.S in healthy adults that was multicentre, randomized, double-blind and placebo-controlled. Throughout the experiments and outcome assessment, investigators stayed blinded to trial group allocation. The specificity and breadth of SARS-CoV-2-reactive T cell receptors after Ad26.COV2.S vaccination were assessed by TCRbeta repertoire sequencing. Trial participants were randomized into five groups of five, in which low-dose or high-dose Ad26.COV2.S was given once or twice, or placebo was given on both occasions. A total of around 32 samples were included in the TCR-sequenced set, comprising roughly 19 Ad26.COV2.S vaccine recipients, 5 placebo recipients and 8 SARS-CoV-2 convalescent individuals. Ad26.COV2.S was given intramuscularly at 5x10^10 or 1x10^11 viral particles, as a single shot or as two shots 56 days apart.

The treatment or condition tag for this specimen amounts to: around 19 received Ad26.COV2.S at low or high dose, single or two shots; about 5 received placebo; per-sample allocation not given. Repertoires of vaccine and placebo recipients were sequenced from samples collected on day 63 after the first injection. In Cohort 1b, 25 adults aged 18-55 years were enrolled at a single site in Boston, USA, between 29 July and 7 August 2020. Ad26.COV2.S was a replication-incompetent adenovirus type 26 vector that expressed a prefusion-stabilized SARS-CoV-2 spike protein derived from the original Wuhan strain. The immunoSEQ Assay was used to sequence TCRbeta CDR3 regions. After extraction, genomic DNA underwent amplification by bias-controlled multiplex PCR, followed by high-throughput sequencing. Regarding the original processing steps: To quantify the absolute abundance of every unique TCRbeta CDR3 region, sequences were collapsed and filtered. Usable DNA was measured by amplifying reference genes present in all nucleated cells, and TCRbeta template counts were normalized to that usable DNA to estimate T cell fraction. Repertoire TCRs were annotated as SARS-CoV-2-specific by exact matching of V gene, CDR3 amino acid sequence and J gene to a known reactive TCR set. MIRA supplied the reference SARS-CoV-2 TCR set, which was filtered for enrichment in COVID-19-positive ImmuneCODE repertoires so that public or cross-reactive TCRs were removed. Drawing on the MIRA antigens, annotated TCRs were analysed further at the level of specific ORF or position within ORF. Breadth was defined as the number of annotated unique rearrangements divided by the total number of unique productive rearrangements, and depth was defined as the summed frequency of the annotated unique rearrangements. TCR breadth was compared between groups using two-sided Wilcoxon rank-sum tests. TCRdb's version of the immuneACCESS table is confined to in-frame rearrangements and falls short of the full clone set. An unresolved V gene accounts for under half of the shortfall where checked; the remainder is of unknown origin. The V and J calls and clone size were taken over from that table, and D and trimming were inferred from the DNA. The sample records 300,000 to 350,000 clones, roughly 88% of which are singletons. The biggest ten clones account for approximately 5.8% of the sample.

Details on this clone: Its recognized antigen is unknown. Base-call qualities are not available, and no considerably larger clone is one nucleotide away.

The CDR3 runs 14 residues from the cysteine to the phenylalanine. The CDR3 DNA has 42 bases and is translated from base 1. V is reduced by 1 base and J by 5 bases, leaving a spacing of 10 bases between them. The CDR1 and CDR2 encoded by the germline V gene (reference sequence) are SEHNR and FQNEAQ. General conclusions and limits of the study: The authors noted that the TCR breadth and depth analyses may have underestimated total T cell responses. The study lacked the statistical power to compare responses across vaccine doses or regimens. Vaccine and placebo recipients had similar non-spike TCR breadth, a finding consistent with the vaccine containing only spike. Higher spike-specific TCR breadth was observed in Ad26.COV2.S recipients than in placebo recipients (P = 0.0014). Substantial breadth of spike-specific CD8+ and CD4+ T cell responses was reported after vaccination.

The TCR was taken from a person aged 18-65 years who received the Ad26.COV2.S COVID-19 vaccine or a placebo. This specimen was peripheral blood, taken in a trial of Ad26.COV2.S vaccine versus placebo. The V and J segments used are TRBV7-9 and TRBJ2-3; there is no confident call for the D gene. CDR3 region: CASSLVEMVDTQYF. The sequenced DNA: TGTGCCAGCAGCTTAGTAGAAATGGTAGATACGCAGTATTTT.